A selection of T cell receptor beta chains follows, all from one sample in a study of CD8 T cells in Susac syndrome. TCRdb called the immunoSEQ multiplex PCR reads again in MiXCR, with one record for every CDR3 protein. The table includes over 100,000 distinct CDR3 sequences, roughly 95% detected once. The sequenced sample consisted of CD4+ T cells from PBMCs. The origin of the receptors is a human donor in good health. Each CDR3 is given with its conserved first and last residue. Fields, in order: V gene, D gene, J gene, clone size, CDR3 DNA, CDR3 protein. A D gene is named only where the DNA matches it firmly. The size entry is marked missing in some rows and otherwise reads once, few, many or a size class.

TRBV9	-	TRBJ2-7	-	TGTGCCAGCAGTACCGACCCAGGGGAAAGCTCCTACGAGCAGTACTTC	CASSTDPGESSYEQYF
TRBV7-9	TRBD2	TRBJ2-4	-	TGTGCCAGCAGCCCCGGACTAGCGGACAAAAACATTCAGTACTTC	CASSPGLADKNIQYF
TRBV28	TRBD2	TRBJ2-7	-	TGTGCCAGCAGTTTAACGGGCGGGGGGGTGTACGAGCAGTACTTC	CASSLTGGGVYEQYF
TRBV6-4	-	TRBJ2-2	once	TGTGCCAGCAGTGACTACGGGACTCCCACCGGGGAGCTGTTTTTT	CASSDYGTPTGELFF
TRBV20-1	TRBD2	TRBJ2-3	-	TGCAGTGCTAGAAATGAACTAGCGGGTATCTCGGATACGCAGTATTTT	CSARNELAGISDTQYF
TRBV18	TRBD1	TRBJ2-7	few	TGTGCCAGCTCTCCGGACAGGGGGCCCTCCTACGAGCAGTACTTC	CASSPDRGPSYEQYF
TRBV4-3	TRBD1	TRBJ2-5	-	TGCGCCAGCAGCCAAGAGGGGACAGGGCAAGAGACCCAGTACTTC	CASSQEGTGQETQYF
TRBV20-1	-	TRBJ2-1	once	TGCAGTGCTAGATCTCAGTTTCTCCCAAATGAGCAGTTCTTC	CSARSQFLPNEQFF
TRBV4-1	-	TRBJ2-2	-	TGCGCCAGCAGCCAAGAACGGGGAGGGGAGCTGTTTTTT	CASSQERGGELFF
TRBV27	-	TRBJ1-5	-	TGTGCCAGCAGTTCTATAGTGACAGGCACTATTACCAATCAGCCCCAGCATTTT	CASSSIVTGTITNQPQHF
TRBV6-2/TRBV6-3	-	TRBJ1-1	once	TGTGCCAGCAGTTACTCGGGCAATCGACGGACTGAAGCTTTCTTT	CASSYSGNRRTEAFF
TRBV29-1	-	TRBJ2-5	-	TGCAGCGTCCAGGGGGGGAGACAGACCCAGTACTTC	CSVQGGRQTQYF
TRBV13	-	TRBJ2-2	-	TGTGCCAGCAGCGAACGTTGGCGGAGCCCCACCGGGGAGCTGTTTTTT	CASSERWRSPTGELFF
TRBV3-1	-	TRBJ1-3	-	TGTGCCAGCAGCCAAGACATCCCCCGGCCCGGGGTCACCATATATTTT	CASSQDIPRPGVTIYF
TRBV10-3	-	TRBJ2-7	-	TGTGCCATCAGTGGAACAGGGAGTTACGAGCAGTACTTC	CAISGTGSYEQYF
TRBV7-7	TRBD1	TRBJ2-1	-	TGTGCTAGCAGCCCGCCCGGACAGGATGAGCAGTTCTTC	CASSPPGQDEQFF
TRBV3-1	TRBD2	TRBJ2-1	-	TGTGCCAGCTGGAAAAGCGGGGGGGCTTCCTACAATGAGCAGTTCTTC	CASWKSGGASYNEQFF
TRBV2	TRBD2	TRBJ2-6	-	TGTGCCAGCAGTCCCCGGGGGGGAGCTGGGGCCAACGTCCTGACTTTC	CASSPRGGAGANVLTF
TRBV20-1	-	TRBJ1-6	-	TGCAGTGCTAACAGAGACAAATATAATTCACCCCTCCACTTT	CSANRDKYNSPLHF
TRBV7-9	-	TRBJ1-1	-	TGTGCCAGCAGCTCCCGGTGGCGTACGGACACTGAAGCTTTCTTT	CASSSRWRTDTEAFF
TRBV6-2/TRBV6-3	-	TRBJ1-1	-	TGTGCCAGCAGTTACTCCACTTACACTGAAGCTTTCTTT	CASSYSTYTEAFF
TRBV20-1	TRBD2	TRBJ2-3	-	TGCGCAGTTAAAGGGGACCCGAGCGGGAGGACGCAGTATTTT	CAVKGDPSGRTQYF
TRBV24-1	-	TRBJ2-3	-	TGTGCCTCTGCCGGGGGTTCCGTCACAGATACGCAGTATTTT	CASAGGSVTDTQYF
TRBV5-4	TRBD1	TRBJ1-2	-	TGTGCCAGCAGGAAACAGGGGAATCGGGATCTCTATGGCTACACCTTC	CASRKQGNRDLYGYTF
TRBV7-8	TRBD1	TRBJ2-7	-	TGTGCCAGCAGCCAAATTGACAGGGGGCTATACGAGCAGTACTTC	CASSQIDRGLYEQYF
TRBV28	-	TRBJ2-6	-	TGTGCCAGCCGCCCATCTGGGGCCAACGTCCTGACTTTC	CASRPSGANVLTF
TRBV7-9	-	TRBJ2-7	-	TGTGCCAGCAGCTTAAGGGACACCCGGAAGCAGTACTTC	CASSLRDTRKQYF
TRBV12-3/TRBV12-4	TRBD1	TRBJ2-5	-	TGTGCCAGCGGAGACAGGGGTCAAGAGACCCAGTACTTC	CASGDRGQETQYF
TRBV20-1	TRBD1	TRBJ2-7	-	TGCAGTGCTAGAGAGGGGACAGGGGGAGGAGAGCAGTACTTC	CSAREGTGGGEQYF
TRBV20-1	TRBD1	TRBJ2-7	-	TGCAGTGCTCCCCGACAGGGTGCCTACGAGCAGTACTTC	CSAPRQGAYEQYF
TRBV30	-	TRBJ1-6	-	TGTGCCTGGATCGCGACCGCGCGCTATAATTCACCCCTCCACTTT	CAWIATARYNSPLHF
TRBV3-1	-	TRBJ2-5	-	TGTGCCAGCAGCGGGACCGTGAAAGAGACCCAGTACTTC	CASSGTVKETQYF
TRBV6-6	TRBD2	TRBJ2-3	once	TGTGCCAGCAGTGCTAGCGGGAGGGCCGCCGATACGCAGTATTTT	CASSASGRAADTQYF
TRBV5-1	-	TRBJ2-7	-	TGCGCCAGCAGCTCCCAGGGGCCCTACGAGCAGTACTTC	CASSSQGPYEQYF
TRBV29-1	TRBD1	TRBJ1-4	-	TGCAGCGTTGAAAGGACAGGGGGGCCCGGAAAACTGTTTTTT	CSVERTGGPGKLFF
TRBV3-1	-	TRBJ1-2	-	TGTGCCAGCAGCCTCCGGACAGCTAACTATGGCTACACCTTC	CASSLRTANYGYTF
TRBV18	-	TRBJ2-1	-	TGTGCCAGCTCACCACAACCGAGCTCCTACAATGAGCAGTTCTTC	CASSPQPSSYNEQFF
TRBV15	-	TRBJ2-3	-	TGTGCCACCAGCAGAGATTGGGTCCAGCGGACCGTAGCAGATACGCAGTATTTT	CATSRDWVQRTVADTQYF
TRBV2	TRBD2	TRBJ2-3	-	TGTGCCAGCCGAACCTCCGGGACTAGCGGGGGGCGCACAGATACGCAGTATTTT	CASRTSGTSGGRTDTQYF
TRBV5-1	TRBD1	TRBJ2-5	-	TGCGCCAGCAGCTTCTCGGGAGGGACAGGGGTTGGAGAGACCCAGTACTTC	CASSFSGGTGVGETQYF
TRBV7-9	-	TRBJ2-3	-	TGTGCCAGCCGCAGTGCGGGTAGCACAGATACGCAGTATTTT	CASRSAGSTDTQYF
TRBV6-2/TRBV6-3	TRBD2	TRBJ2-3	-	TGTGCCAGCACGAGGCTAGCGGGAGTTGCAGATACGCAGTATTTT	CASTRLAGVADTQYF
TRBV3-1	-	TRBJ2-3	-	TGTGCCAGCAGCCAAGACGTGTACAGAAGCACAGATACGCAGTATTTT	CASSQDVYRSTDTQYF
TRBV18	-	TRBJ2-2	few	TGTGCCAGCTCACCAACATCCACCGGGGAGCTGTTTTTT	CASSPTSTGELFF
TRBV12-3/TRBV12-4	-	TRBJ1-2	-	TGTGCCAGCAGTTCCCCAGGGGCTGGAAGCTATGGCTACACCTTC	CASSSPGAGSYGYTF
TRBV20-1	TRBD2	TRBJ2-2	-	TGCAGTGCCTCAACCCACGGGGAGGGCGGGGAGCTGTTTTTT	CSASTHGEGGELFF
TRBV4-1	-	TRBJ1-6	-	TGCGCCAGCAGCCAAAGCGTACCAATGGTTTTTAATTCACCCCTCCACTTT	CASSQSVPMVFNSPLHF
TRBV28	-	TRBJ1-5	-	TGTGCCAGCAGCCGGGACACCAATCAGCCCCAGCATTTT	CASSRDTNQPQHF
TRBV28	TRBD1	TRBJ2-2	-	TGTGCCACCTCGGGACAGGTTAACACCGGGGAGCTGTTTTTT	CATSGQVNTGELFF
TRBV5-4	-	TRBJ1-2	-	TGTGCCAGCAGCTTAGGACAGTCTCTATATGGCTACACCTTC	CASSLGQSLYGYTF
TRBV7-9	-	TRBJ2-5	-	TGTGCCAGCAGCGAGTGGACTGCGTACCAAGAGACCCAGTACTTC	CASSEWTAYQETQYF
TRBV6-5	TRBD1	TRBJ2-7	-	TGTGCCAGCAGTTACTCCCGGACAGGGAACGAGCAGTACTTC	CASSYSRTGNEQYF
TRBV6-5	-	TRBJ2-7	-	TGTGCCAGCAACTCCGGGGCTGCCTCAGAGCAGTACTTC	CASNSGAASEQYF
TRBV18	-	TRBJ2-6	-	TGTGCCAGCTCACCCTCCGTGCCAAGCTCTGGGGCCAACGTCCTGACTTTC	CASSPSVPSSGANVLTF
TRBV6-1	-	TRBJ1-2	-	TGTGCCAGCAGTGAAGAAGAGTGGACTGGCTACACCTTC	CASSEEEWTGYTF